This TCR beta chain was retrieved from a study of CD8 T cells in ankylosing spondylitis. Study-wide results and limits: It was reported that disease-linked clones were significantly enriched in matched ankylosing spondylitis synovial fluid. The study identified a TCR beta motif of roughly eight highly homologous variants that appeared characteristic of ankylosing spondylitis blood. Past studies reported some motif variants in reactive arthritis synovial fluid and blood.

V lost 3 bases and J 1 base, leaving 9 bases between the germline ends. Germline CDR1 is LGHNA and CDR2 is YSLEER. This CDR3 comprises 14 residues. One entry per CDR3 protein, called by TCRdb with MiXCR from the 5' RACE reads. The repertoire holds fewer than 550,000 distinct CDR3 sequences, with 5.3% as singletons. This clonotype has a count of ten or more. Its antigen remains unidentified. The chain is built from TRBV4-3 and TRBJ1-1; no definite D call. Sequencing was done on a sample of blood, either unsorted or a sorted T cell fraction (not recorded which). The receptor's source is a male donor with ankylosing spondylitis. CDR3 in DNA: TGCGCCAGCAGCCAGTCTGTCGGGAACACTGAAGCTTTCTTT. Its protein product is CASSQSVGNTEAFF.